This T cell receptor beta chain came from a study of Tregs in tolerant kidney transplant recipients. A note on this clone: Its specificity is unknown.

General observations from the study: Biological reproducibility was not directly addressed in this study. Some patients' samples used different primers over time, so nucleotide sequences weren't comparable. Activated donor B cell expansion appeared to reveal the most relevant donor-specific TCRbeta repertoire.

Germline V CDR1 and CDR2: LNHDA, SQIVND (reference sequence). The V end was cut by 3 bases, the J end by 0 bases, with 12 bases between. This CDR3 is built from 16 residues. Thawed PBMCs were FACS-sorted into unstimulated CD4+CD25+CD127- regulatory T cells, CD4+CD25- non-regulatory cells, CD4 and CD8 cells. Generated by immunoSEQ multiplex PCR, the TCRdb table keeps only in-frame clones and is missing some. The sample shows about 110,000 clones, around 90% of them seen only once. This sample comprised CD4+ T cells from blood, obtained before the transplant. The sequence was collected from a human donor who received a combined kidney and bone marrow transplant. The chain recombines TRBV19 with TRBJ2-1; D may be TRBD2 (5 bases). CDR3 in DNA: TGTGCCAGTAGTATCGAGGGCGGGTCCTCCTACAATGAGCAGTTCTTC. It encodes CASSIEGGSSYNEQFF.